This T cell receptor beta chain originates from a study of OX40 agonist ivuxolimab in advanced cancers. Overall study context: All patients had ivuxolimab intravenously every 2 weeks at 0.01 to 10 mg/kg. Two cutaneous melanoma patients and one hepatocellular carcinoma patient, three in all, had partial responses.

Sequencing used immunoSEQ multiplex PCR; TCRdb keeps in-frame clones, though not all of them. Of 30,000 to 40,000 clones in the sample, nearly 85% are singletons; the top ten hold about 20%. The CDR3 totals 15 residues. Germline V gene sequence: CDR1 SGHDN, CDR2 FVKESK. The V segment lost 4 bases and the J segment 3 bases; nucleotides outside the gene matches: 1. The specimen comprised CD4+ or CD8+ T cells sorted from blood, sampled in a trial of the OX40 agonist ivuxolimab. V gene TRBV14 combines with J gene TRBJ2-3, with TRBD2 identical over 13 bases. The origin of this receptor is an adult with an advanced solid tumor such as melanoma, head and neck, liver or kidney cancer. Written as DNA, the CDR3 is TGTGCCAGCAGCCGGACTAGCGGGAGAACAGATACGCAGTATTTT. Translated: CASSRTSGRTDTQYF.